A single T cell receptor beta chain is shown here with its context. Its antigen is unknown. Base qualities are not recorded, but no much larger clone differs from it by a single base. The meaning of the sample's time point label: baseline before first vaccination. Samples from vaccinated people were obtained from the UK trials COV001 and COV002, which included a single-blind randomized controlled phase 2/3 trial of AZD1222 (ChAdOx1 nCoV-19) in healthy adults. Trial participant PBMC samples were collected at day 0 and day 28 after the second dose for TCRbeta chain sequencing. The CDR3 regions of human TCRbeta chains were subjected to immunosequencing. As for the authors' bioinformatics: TCRs in the repertoires were matched against a reference library of SARS-CoV-2-specific TCRs that had been generated with the MIRA antigen-specificity platform. Breadth was defined as the fraction of unique TCRs that were SARS-CoV-2-associated, and depth was defined as the fraction of total T cells that were SARS-CoV-2-associated. Using the MIRA data, every spike-specific TCR was mapped to the spike region that the TCR reacted to and assigned to either a CD4 or a CD8 class. Log10-transformed breadth and depth values were compared by one-way ANOVA with Sidak's multiple comparisons tests. Here the immuneACCESS table is served through TCRdb, limited to in-frame sequences with V and J called. Missing clones are a known gap in these copies; in checked studies unresolved V genes cover under half, and the rest lacks a known reason. V and J calls and clone size are copied from that table; D and trimming were computed from the DNA. This sample has approximately 150,000 clones in its table, and roughly 91% of those were observed once. The ten largest clones add up to 4% to 5.5% of the sample.

This sample stems from a study of T cell responses to AZD1222 COVID-19 vaccine (TCRdb year 2021). Background for the entire study: Because spike-specific TCR depth and breadth did not differ between the two schedules, AZD1222 recipients who got a second dose at roughly 4 weeks were pooled with those who got a second dose at roughly 12 weeks. TCR sequencing was performed for more than 230 trial participants, of whom around 200 were given two doses of AZD1222 and some 26 were given two doses of MenACWY control vaccine. Enrollment into the trials was organized by age into subgroups of 18-55, 56-69 and 70-plus years, and those subgroups contained about 150, 27 and 61 TCR-sequenced participants, respectively.

What the research found in general, with its limitations: Conclusions about previously exposed vaccinees were limited because only six AZD1222 recipients were SARS-CoV-2 seropositive at baseline. A significant rise in spike-specific TCR breadth and depth was observed after two AZD1222 doses relative to day 0 and relative to MenACWY recipients. In the small 56-69-year group, the increase in depth fell short of significance, most likely because of low power. Most participants were white British and females outnumbered males, and the authors suggested that clonal diversity may have been underestimated. Nearly half of unique spike-specific TCRs reportedly recognized epitopes outside regions mutated in the B.1.351 and B.1.1.7 variants. CD4 TCRs associated with the vaccine covered the entire spike protein, and the dominant responses were in regions 160-218 and 743-854. Because no day 14 peak-response samples were available, the repertoires could be characterized only after the peak T cell response.

The source of this sequence is an adult in good health. The input for sequencing was peripheral blood, taken on day 0 of AZD1222 vaccination.

The nucleotide sequence reads TGTGCCAGCAGGACGGGTAGGGGCGGCAATCAGCCCCAGCATTTT. Its product reads: CASRTGRGGNQPQHF. The V gene is TRBV6-5 and the J gene is TRBJ1-5; TRBD1 is a weak D gene call, 5 bases matching. Trimming takes 6 bases from V and 2 bases from J, and the germline ends sit 14 bases apart. Taken from cysteine to phenylalanine, the CDR3 has 15 residues. Solely the CDR3 DNA is kept, with 45 bases framed from the first base. CDR1 MNHEY and CDR2 SVGAGI were looked up in the germline V gene.